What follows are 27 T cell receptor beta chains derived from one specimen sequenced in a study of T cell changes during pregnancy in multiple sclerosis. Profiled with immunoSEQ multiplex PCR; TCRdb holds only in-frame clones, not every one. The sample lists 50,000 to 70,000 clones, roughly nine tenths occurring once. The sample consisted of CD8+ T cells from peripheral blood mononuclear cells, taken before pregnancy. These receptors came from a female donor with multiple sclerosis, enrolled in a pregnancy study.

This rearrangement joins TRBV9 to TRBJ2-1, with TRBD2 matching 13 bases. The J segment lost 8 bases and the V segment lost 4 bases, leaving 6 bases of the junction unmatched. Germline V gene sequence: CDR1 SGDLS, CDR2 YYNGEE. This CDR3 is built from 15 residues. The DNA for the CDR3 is TGTGCCAGCAGCACTAGCGGGGGGGCTCCCGATGAGCAGTTCTTC. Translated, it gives CASSTSGGAPDEQFF.

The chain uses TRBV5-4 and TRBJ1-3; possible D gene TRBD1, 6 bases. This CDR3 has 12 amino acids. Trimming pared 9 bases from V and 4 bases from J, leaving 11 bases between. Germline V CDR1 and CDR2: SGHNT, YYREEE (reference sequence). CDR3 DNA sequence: TGTGCCACCACAGGGAAGGGAAACACCATATATTTT. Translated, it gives CATTGKGNTIYF.

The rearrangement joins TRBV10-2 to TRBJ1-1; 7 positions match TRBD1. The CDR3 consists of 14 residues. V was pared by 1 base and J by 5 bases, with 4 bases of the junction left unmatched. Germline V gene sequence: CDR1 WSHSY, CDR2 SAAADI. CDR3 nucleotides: TGCGCCAGCAGTGAGTACAGGGGCAATACTGAAGCTTTCTTT. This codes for CASSEYRGNTEAFF.

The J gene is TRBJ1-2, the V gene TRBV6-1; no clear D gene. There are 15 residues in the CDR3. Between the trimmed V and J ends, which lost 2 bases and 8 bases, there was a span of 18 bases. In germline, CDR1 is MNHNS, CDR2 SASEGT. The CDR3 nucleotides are TGTGCCAGCAGTGAAAAGGGTCCGCCAACGGGGGGCTACACCTTC. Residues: CASSEKGPPTGGYTF.

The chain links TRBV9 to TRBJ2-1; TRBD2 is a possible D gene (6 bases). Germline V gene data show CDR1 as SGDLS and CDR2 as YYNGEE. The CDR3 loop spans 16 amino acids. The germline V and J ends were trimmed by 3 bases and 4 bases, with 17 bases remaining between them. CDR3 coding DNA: TGTGCCAGCAGCGAGGGGACCGGGACTGAATACAATGAGCAGTTCTTC. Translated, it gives CASSEGTGTEYNEQFF. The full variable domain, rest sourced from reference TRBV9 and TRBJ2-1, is DSGVTQTPKHLITATGQRVTLRCSPRSGDLSVYWYQQSLDQGLQFLIQYYNGEERAKGNILERFSAQQFPDLHSELNLSSLELGDSALYFCASSEGTGTEYNEQFFGPGTRLTVL.

CDR3 loop: CASRRTSGETQYF. Written as DNA, the CDR3 is TGTGCCAGCAGAAGGACTAGCGGCGAGACCCAGTACTTC. The chain carries TRBV2 and TRBJ2-5; 10 bases are shared with TRBD2. The CDR3 has 13 residues. CDR1 and CDR2 from the germline V gene are SNHLY and FYNNEI. After removal of 6 bases from V and 5 bases from J, the junction contained 3 bases not matched to a gene.

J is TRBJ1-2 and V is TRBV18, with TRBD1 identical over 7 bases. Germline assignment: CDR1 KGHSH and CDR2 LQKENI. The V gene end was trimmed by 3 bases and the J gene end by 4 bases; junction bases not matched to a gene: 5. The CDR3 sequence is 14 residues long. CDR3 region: CASSPPGQSYGYTF. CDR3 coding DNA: TGTGCCAGCTCACCGCCGGGACAGTCCTATGGCTACACCTTC.

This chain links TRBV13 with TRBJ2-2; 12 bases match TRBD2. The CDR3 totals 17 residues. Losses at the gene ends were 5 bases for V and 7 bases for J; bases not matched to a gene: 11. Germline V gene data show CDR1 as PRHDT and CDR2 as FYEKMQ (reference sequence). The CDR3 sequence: CASSHPSGGAKDGELFF. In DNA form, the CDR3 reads TGTGCCAGCAGCCACCCTAGCGGGGGGGCCAAGGACGGGGAGCTGTTTTTT.

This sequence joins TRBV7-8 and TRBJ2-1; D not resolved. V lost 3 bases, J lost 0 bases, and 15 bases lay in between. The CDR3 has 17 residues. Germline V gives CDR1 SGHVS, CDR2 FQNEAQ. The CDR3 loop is CASSFPPLSSSYNEQFF. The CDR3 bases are TGTGCCAGCAGCTTCCCGCCGCTATCGAGCTCCTACAATGAGCAGTTCTTC.

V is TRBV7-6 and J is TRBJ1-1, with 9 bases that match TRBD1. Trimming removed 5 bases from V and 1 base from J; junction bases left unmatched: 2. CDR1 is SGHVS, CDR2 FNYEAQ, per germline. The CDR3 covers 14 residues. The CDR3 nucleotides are TGTGCCAGCAGCACAGGGGGCCGGAACACTGAAGCTTTCTTT. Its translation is CASSTGGRNTEAFF.

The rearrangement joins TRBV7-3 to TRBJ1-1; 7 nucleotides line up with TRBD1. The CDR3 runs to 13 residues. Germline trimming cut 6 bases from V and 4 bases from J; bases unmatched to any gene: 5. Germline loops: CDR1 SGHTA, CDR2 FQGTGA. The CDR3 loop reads CASRPGGSTEAFF. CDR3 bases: TGTGCCAGCAGGCCAGGGGGGAGCACTGAAGCTTTCTTT.

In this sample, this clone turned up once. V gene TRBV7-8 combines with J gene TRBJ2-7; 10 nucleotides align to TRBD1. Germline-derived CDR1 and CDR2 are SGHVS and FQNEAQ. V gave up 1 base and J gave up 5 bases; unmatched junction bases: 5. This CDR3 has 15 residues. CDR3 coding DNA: TGTGCCAGCAGCTTAGGGGACAGGGGAAGGGACGAGCAGTACTTC. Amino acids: CASSLGDRGRDEQYF. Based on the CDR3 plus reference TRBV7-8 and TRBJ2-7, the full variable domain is GAGVSQSPRYKVAKRGQDVALRCDPISGHVSLFWYQQALGQGPEFLTYFQNEAQLDKSGLPSDRFFAERPEGSVSTLKIQRTQQEDSAVYLCASSLGDRGRDEQYFGPGTRLTVT.

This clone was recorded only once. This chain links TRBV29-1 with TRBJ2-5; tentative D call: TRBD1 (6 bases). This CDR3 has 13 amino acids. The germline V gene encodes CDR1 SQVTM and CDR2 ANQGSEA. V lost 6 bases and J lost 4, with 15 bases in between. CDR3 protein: CSVEPGEAETQYF. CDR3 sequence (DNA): TGCAGCGTGGAACCAGGGGAAGCAGAGACCCAGTACTTC.

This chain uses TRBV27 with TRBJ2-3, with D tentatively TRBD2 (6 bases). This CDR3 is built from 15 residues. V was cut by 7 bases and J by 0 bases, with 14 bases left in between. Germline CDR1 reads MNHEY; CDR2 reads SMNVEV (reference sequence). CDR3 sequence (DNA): TGTGCCAGCATCCAATCGGGACTCAGCACAGATACGCAGTATTTT. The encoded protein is CASIQSGLSTDTQYF.

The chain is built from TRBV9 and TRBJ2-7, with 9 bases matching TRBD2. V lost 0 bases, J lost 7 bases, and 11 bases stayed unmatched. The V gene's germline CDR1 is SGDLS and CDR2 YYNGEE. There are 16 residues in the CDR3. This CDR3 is CASSVASGDITGEQYF. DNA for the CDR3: TGTGCCAGCAGCGTAGCTAGCGGGGACATCACTGGGGAGCAGTACTTC.

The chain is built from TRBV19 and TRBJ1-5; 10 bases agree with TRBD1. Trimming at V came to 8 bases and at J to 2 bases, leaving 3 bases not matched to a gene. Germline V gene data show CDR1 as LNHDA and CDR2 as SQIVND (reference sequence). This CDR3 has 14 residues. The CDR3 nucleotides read TGTGCCAGTCGGGACAGGGGCCGCAATCAGCCCCAGCATTTT. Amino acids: CASRDRGRNQPQHF.

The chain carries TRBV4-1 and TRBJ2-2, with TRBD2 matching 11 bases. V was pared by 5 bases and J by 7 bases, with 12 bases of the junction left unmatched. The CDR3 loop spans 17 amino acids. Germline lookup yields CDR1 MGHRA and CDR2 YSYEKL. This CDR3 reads CASSSNSGGAQGGELFF. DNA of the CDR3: TGCGCCAGCAGCTCCAATAGCGGGGGGGCTCAGGGCGGGGAGCTGTTTTTT.

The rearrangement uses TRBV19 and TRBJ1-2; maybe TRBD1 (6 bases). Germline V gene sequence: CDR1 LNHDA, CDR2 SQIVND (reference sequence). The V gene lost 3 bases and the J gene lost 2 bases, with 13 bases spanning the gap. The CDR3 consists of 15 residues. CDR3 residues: CASSMSLTGNYGYTF. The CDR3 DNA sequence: TGTGCCAGTAGTATGTCCCTTACAGGGAACTATGGCTACACCTTC.

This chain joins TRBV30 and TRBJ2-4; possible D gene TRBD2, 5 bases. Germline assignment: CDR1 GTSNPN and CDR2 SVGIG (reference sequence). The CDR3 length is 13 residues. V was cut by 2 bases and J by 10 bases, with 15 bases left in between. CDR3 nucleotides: TGTGCCTGGAGTCCCGAAGGGCCGGGGATTCAGTACTTC. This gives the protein CAWSPEGPGIQYF. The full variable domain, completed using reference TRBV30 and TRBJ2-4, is SQTIHQWPATLVQPVGSPLSLECTVEGTSNPNLYWYRQAAGRGLQLLFYSVGIGQISSEVPQNLSASRPQDRQFILSSKKLLLSDSGFYLCAWSPEGPGIQYFGAGTRLSVL.

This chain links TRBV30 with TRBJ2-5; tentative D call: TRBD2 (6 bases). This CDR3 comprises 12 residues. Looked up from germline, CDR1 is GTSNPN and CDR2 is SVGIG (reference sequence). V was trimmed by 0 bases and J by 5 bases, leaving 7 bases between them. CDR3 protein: CAWSVRGETQYF. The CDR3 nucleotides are TGTGCCTGGAGTGTACGGGGGGAGACCCAGTACTTC.

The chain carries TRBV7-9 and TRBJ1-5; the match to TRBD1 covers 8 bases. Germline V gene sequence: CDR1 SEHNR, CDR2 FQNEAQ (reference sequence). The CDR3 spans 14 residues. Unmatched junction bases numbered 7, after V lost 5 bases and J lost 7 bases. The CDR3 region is CASSRTGLNQPQHF. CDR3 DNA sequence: TGTGCCAGCAGCCGGACAGGGTTAAACCAGCCCCAGCATTTT.

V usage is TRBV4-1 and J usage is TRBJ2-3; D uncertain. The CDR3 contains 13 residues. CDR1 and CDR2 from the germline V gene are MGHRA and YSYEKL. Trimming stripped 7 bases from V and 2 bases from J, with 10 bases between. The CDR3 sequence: CASIDLYTDTQYF. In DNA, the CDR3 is TGCGCCAGCATAGATCTGTACACAGATACGCAGTATTTT.

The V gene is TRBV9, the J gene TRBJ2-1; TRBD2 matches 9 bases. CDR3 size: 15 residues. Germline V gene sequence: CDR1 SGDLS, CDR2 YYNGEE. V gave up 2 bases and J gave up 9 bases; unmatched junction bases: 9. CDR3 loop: CASSVAAGGQTEQFF. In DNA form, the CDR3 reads TGTGCCAGCAGCGTCGCGGCGGGGGGGCAAACTGAGCAGTTCTTC.

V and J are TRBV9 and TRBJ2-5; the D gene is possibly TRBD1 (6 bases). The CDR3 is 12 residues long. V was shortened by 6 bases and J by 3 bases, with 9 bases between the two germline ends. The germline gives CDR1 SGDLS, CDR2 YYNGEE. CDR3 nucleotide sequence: TGTGCCAGCAACTCAGGGGAAGAGACCCAGTACTTC. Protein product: CASNSGEETQYF.

This chain's CDR3 is CASSLASGGNTEAFF. For the CDR3, the DNA is TGTGCCAGCAGCTTAGCGAGTGGCGGGAACACTGAAGCTTTCTTT. The chain joins TRBV7-9 to TRBJ1-1; D gene unclear. CDR3 length: 15 amino acids. V dropped 0 bases and J dropped 1 base, with 9 bases sitting between them. CDR1 SEHNR and CDR2 FQNEAQ come from the germline V gene (reference sequence).

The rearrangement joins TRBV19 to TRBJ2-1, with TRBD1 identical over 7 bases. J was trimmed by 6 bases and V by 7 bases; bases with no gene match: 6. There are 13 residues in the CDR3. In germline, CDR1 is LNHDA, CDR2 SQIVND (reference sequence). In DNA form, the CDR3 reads TGTGCCAGTAACCACAGGGGTGGCAATGAGCAGTTCTTC. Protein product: CASNHRGGNEQFF.

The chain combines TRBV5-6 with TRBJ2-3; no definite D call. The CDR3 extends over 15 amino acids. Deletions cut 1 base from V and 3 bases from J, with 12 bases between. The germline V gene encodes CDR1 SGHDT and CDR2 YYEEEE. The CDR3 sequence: CASSLYVTGTDTQYF. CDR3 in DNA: TGTGCCAGCAGCTTGTACGTAACGGGTACAGATACGCAGTATTTT.